This T cell receptor (beta chain) was obtained from a study of T cells after yellow fever vaccination (dated by TCRdb to 2018 to 2020). Some background on the complete study: The SMART-Seq v4 Ultra Low Input RNA kit was used to prepare libraries from fractions with low cell numbers. To follow T-cell clones before and after primary and booster YFV17D yellow fever vaccination, bulk TCR alpha and beta repertoires were sequenced over time. Two healthy male donors, one aged 18 to 30 and one aged 30 to 40 years, made up the cohort. Blood was collected at multiple timepoints before and after primary and secondary immunization, and bulk PBMC replicates and cell subsets were isolated.

TCRdb names Illumina NovaSeq 6000 as the instrument used. TCR cDNA was made using 5'RACE template switching, a step that added a universal primer site and unique molecular identifiers. Priming for cDNA synthesis came from both the TCR alpha and TCR beta constant segments. Two PCR steps were used to amplify libraries, with sample barcodes and sequencing adapters being added in the second step. Sequencing of libraries was done on Illumina HiSeq 2500 (2x100 bp) or NovaSeq (2x150 bp). The original methods were these. Demultiplexing of reads and collapsing into UMI consensus sequences were performed with MIGEC, and V(D)J alignment was carried out with MiXCR. Using edgeR on replicate PBMC samples, clonotypes were called vaccine-responding if FDR was below 0.01 and the log2 fold change was above 5 up to day 15. Bulk clonotypes were assigned CD4 or CD8 identity according to which sequenced CD4 or CD8 repertoire held them at higher abundance. TCRdb redid the processing of the public reads, applying fastp at Q25 and MiXCR, and retained in-frame beta chains. A single entry per CDR3 protein holds the most common genes and DNA from its merged rows. The V and J calls and clone size come from TCRdb's table, not from the authors' own analysis. This sample gives approximately 170,000 distinct CDR3 sequences in total; approximately 11% of them show up just once. The top ten hold 35% to 40% of the sample.

With regard to this clonotype: Its antigen remains unidentified. Base qualities are not at hand, and no much larger clone is one base apart.

V gives up 7 bases and J gives up 8 bases, and the segment between their germline ends measures 9 bases. The germline V gene encodes CDR1 MNHNS and CDR2 SASEGT. The CDR3 contains 11 residues, cysteine and phenylalanine counted. Only the CDR3 DNA stays, 33 bases, in frame from base 1. The paper as a whole reports these results and caveats: Compared with the primary T-cell response, the secondary T-cell response was faster but weaker, reaching its peak on day 5 rather than on day 15. Computational filtering was required because FACS-sorted repertoires could contain abundant contaminating clonotypes from the bulk population. A small fraction of clonotypes appeared in both the CD4 and CD8 compartments, likely as a result of convergent recombination. Only two donors were included in the study, so the extent to which the findings can be generalized is limited. After the booster, most of the clones that had expanded following primary vaccination were detected again (roughly 96% of CD4 and roughly 90% of CD8), which suggests that memory was broadly maintained.

This specimen's treatment or condition label, interpreted: live attenuated yellow fever vaccine strain. A standard Ficoll-Paque protocol was used to isolate PBMCs from peripheral blood. CD4 and CD8 T-cell fractions were isolated with Dynabeads CD4 and CD8 positive selection kits. TriZol was used to extract RNA from bulk PBMCs, CD4 and CD8 fractions, and dextramer-positive and dextramer-negative fractions. The chain couples TRBV6-1 to TRBJ2-4, with no D gene named confidently. The sample consisted of CD8+ T cells sorted from PBMCs, taken 15 days after the yellow fever booster vaccination. The source is a man between 18 and 29 years old who received the YFV17D yellow fever vaccine. Here the CDR3 is given as CASKNLDIQYF. DNA sequence: TGTGCCAGCAAAAATTTGGACATTCAGTACTTC.